The present entry profiles one TCR beta chain with its context. The antigen remains unidentified. This entry comes from a study of shared clonotypes between healthy human individuals. General study findings and limits: Clonotype sharing among donors was thought likely to change with sequencing depth.

In germline, CDR1 is SNHLY, CDR2 FYNNEI. Trimming cost V 6 bases and J 3 bases, with 15 bases left between them. The CDR3 consists of 14 residues. For every subset, genomic DNA was evenly distributed across several immunoSEQ plates. Original processing notes: Filtering differed for immunoSEQ, which gave only junction sequences without quality scores. Clones were read by immunoSEQ multiplex PCR, and TCRdb kept only the in-frame ones, dropping some. Clone size and V and J calls were adopted from that table, with D and trimming inferred from the DNA. The data hold some 1,100,000 clones, with about 84% observed a single time.

The V call is TRBV2, the J call TRBJ2-7, with a weak D call TRBD2 (5 bases). The sequencing input was memory CD4+ T cells from PBMCs. Stated subset: CD45RA-negative fraction. The sequence derives from a man aged 18-30 years in good health. Some clones in this sample may be carry-over from other donors' samples. The CDR3 spells CASSQDWTRYEQYF. Written as DNA, the CDR3 is TGTGCCAGCAGCCAGGACTGGACCCGCTACGAGCAGTACTTC. The variable domain in full, with the rest retrieved from reference TRBV2 and TRBJ2-7, is EPEVTQTPSHQVTQMGQEVILRCVPISNHLYFYWYRQILGQKVEFLVSFYNNEISEKSEIFDDQFSVERPDGSNFTLKIRSTKLEDSAMYFCASSQDWTRYEQYFGPGTRLTVT.